This TCR beta chain emerged from a study of blood T cell repertoires in COVID-19. Study background: The United States, Italy and Spain provided the acute and convalescent COVID-19 samples. PBMCs, B-cell-depleted T cells, or T cells provided the cDNA or gDNA that made up the material.

Authors' data handling: Reference gene primer amplification gave nucleated cell count estimates. Assay: immunoSEQ multiplex PCR; the TCRdb copy retains only in-frame clones and omits some. For V, J and clone size, that table is used; D and trimming come from the DNA. The profile shows roughly 120,000 clones, 70% to 85% of them singletons. Trimming removed 7 bases at V and 4 bases at J, with 7 bases between. CDR3 length equals 11 residues. The germline gives CDR1 LNHDA, CDR2 SQIVND (reference sequence). The sequenced sample was peripheral blood. The TCR sequence derives from a woman aged 55 to 70 with acute or convalescent COVID-19. The chain joins TRBV19 to TRBJ1-1; D not certain. CDR3 nucleotides: TGTGCCAGTATCTCGGGCACTGAAGCTTTCTTT. Protein sequence: CASISGTEAFF.